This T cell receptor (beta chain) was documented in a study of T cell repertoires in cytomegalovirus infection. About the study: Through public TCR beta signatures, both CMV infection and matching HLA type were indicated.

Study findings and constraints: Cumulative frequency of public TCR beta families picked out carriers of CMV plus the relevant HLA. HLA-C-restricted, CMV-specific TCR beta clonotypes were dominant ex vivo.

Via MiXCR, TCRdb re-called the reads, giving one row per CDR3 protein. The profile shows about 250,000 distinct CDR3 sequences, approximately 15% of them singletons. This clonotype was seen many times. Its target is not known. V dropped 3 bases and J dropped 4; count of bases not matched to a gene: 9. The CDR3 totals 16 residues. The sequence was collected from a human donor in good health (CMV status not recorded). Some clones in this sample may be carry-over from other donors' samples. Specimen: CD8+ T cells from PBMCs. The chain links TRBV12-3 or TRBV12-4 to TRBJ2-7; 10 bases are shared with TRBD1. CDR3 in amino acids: CASSFLPGTGVYEQYF. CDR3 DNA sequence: TGTGCCAGCAGTTTCCTACCCGGGACAGGGGTTTACGAGCAGTACTTC.